The 5 T cell receptor beta chains below were found in one sample sequenced in a study of regulatory T cells in long-lasting Graves disease. Time point described: newly diagnosed GD, antithyroid drugs for less than 3 months. With RNA extracted from PBMCs as input, the TCR library was made. In building TCR beta libraries, iRepertoire HTBI primers were used together with Arm-PCR of CDR3 regions. TCRdb passed the multiplex PCR reads through MiXCR, listing each CDR3 protein once. The sample yields roughly 380,000 distinct CDR3 sequences, 16% seen once. These data also formed part of another study, on T cells in Graves' hyperthyroidism and ophthalmopathy.

Specimen: peripheral blood mononuclear cells (PBMCs), collected at new diagnosis, from a patient treated with antithyroid drugs. These receptors were taken from a man in his forties with Graves disease.

This clonotype was detected many times. CDR3 protein: CSVQLGQGTDTQYF. Here the CDR3 DNA reads TGCAGCGTCCAGTTAGGACAGGGAACAGATACGCAGTATTTT. The J gene is TRBJ2-3, the V gene TRBV29-1, with 8 bases identical to TRBD1. The CDR3 has 14 amino acids. Germline CDR1 is SQVTM and CDR2 is ANQGSEA. With V trimmed by 6 bases and J by 3 bases, 8 bases remained unmatched.

This clonotype was picked up many times. This sequence joins TRBV27 and TRBJ1-1; TRBD1 agrees at 7 bases. CDR1 and CDR2 from the germline V gene are MNHEY and SMNVEV (reference sequence). The length of the CDR3 is 13 residues. V dropped 5 bases and J dropped 5; count of bases not matched to a gene: 5. CDR3: CASSQTGRTEAFF. CDR3 nucleotide sequence: TGTGCCAGCAGTCAGACAGGGCGGACTGAAGCTTTCTTT.

In this sample, this clonotype turned up many times. At one end, the junction sequence differs from germline, possibly due to a read error. This sequence joins TRBV7-9 and TRBJ2-7; 8 nucleotides agree with TRBD2. Germline CDR1 SEHNR, CDR2 FQNEAQ (reference sequence). The CDR3 loop spans 15 amino acids. The CDR3 reads CASGLGGGRSYEQYF. As DNA, the CDR3 is TGTGCCAGCGGCTTAGGCGGGGGGAGAAGCTACGAGCAGTACTTC.

V usage is TRBV11-2 and J usage is TRBJ2-7, with TRBD2 matching 8 bases. With 5 bases clipped from V and 1 base from J, the junction kept 4 bases outside the gene matches. CDR1 and CDR2 (germline): SGHAT, FQNNGV. CDR3 size: 14 residues. The CDR3 region has the DNA TGTGCCAGCAGCCCGGGGGGGCAGTCCTACGAGCAGTACTTC. As protein: CASSPGGQSYEQYF. Full variable domain (outside the CDR3, taken from reference TRBV11-2 and TRBJ2-7): EAGVAQSPRYKIIEKRQSVAFWCNPISGHATLYWYQQILGQGPKLLIQFQNNGVVDDSQLPKDRFSAERLKGVDSTLKIQPAKLEDSAVYLCASSPGGQSYEQYFGPGTRLTVT.

This clonotype was recorded many times. The V gene is TRBV20-1, the J gene TRBJ2-3; D ambiguous. The V end was cut by 1 base, the J end by 4 bases, with 12 bases between. The CDR3 runs 14 residues. Germline V gene lookup returns CDR1 DFQATT and CDR2 SNEGSKA (reference sequence). The CDR3 spells CSARAPQMSDTQYF. DNA of the CDR3: TGCAGTGCTAGAGCCCCCCAAATGTCAGATACGCAGTATTTT.